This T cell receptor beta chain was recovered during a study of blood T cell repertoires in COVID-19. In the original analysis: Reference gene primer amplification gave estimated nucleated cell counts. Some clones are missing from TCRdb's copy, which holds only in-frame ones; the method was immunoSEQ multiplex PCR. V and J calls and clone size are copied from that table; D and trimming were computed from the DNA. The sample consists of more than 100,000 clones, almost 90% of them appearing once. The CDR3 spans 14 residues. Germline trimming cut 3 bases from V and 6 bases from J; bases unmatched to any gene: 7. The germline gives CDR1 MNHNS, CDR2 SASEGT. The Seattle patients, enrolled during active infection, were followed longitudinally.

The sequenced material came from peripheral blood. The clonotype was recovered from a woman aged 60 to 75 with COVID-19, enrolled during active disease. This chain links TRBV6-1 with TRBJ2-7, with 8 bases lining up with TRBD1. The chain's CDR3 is CASSEWSRGLEQYF. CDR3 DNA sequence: TGTGCCAGCAGTGAGTGGAGCAGGGGGCTCGAGCAGTACTTC.